Listed below are T cell receptor beta chains from one sample, sequenced in a study of blood T cell repertoires in COVID-19. The repertoire was sequenced with immunoSEQ multiplex PCR; TCRdb's copy has only in-frame clones and lacks some. The sample includes some 110,000 clones, 85% to 90% of them seen just once. Sequencing input: peripheral blood. These receptors were collected from a man aged 70 or older who had recovered from COVID-19. CDR3s leave out the opening cysteine and the closing phenylalanine or tryptophan. Fields, in order: V gene, clone size, D gene, CDR3 protein. The D gene is left open where the match is weak. Not all rows give a size; the values are once, few, many and, for expanded clones, a class.

v_gene: TRBV5-6
abundance: .
d_gene: .
CDR3aa: ASSFLGSQDLSYGYT

v_gene: TRBV6-5
abundance: few
d_gene: TRBD1
CDR3aa: ASRQNRGGETQY

v_gene: TRBV20-1
abundance: .
d_gene: TRBD1
CDR3aa: SASLQGAGQPQH

v_gene: TRBV27
abundance: .
d_gene: .
CDR3aa: ASSFQAPWKTGGYT

v_gene: TRBV2
abundance: few
d_gene: TRBD1
CDR3aa: ASSFAGGTEAF

v_gene: TRBV28
abundance: .
d_gene: .
CDR3aa: ASSATGTQPQH

v_gene: TRBV2
abundance: .
d_gene: TRBD1
CDR3aa: ASNRQGVYGYT

v_gene: TRBV19
abundance: .
d_gene: .
CDR3aa: ASSIQGVPNTEAF

v_gene: TRBV2
abundance: .
d_gene: .
CDR3aa: ASSEARGNSPLH

v_gene: TRBV4-3
abundance: .
d_gene: .
CDR3aa: ASSQDLETRYGYT

v_gene: TRBV7-8
abundance: .
d_gene: .
CDR3aa: ASSLVWSGVYQETQY

v_gene: TRBV2
abundance: .
d_gene: TRBD2
CDR3aa: ASSERASGLYEQY

v_gene: TRBV27
abundance: .
d_gene: TRBD1
CDR3aa: ASSLKGQGAYEQY

v_gene: TRBV5-1
abundance: .
d_gene: .
CDR3aa: ASSLPAFNTEAF

v_gene: TRBV30
abundance: .
d_gene: .
CDR3aa: AWATSSEYEQY

v_gene: TRBV24-1
abundance: .
d_gene: TRBD1
CDR3aa: ATSGSPRTGGIFYGYT

v_gene: TRBV30
abundance: .
d_gene: TRBD2
CDR3aa: AWSRPGLAGVLDEQY

v_gene: TRBV6-5
abundance: .
d_gene: .
CDR3aa: ASSYSRTVLRETQY